This TCR beta chain came from a study of glioma-infiltrating T cells. Details on this clonotype: The antigen is not known. A much bigger clone sits one base away, suggesting this may be a read error.

Study results and limitations: Tissue-blood divergence was below expectation in non-neoplastic patients, above in gliomas. Very few CDR3 sequences were shared between tissue and blood.

The ends were cut back, 4 bases at V and 7 bases at J, with 14 bases in the middle. The germline CDR1 and CDR2 sequences are SGHDN and FVKESK. The CDR3 spans 13 residues. Amplification of TCR alpha and beta CDR3 regions from RNA used iRepertoire nested multiplex PCR. For one-step reverse transcription and amplification, 100-400 ng of tissue mRNA or PBMC total RNA was used. TCRdb processed the multiplex PCR reads anew with MiXCR; each CDR3 protein has one entry. The sample shows about 190,000 distinct CDR3 sequences, 30% to 40% of them seen only once. Material for sequencing was glioma tissue, nonneoplastic brain tissue, or PBMCs (not recorded which). The rearrangement links TRBV14 to TRBJ2-7; no clear D. The sequence derives from a human donor with low-grade glioma or glioblastoma, undergoing nonglioma brain surgery, or in good health (not recorded which). CDR3 coding DNA: TGTGCCAGCAGCCCCGGACGCGTAAATGAGCAGTACTTC. Its protein product is CASSPGRVNEQYF.